One sample yielded the 15 T cell receptor beta chains listed below, sequenced in a study of blood T cells in healthy people across ages. The authors ran a second PCR of about 6 to 11 cycles using a sample-barcoded 5' primer and a J-beta primer mix. Via MiXCR, TCRdb re-called the 5' RACE reads, giving one row per CDR3 protein. The table has 1.4 million or so distinct CDR3 sequences, approximately 43% seen once. The sequencing sample was made of blood. The receptors derive from a woman aged 18-29 years in good health.

This clonotype was observed a few times. This chain links TRBV19 with TRBJ1-1, with D perhaps TRBD1 (5 bases). V lost 4 bases and J lost 1, with 10 bases in between. This CDR3 has 14 amino acids. The germline V gene has CDR1 LNHDA and CDR2 SQIVND (reference sequence). In DNA, the CDR3 is TGTGCCAGTAGTAATACAGGTGGGAACACTGAAGCTTTCTTT. This gives the protein CASSNTGGNTEAFF.

The sample holds a few counts of this clonotype. The genes are TRBV6-6 and TRBJ1-1; possible D gene TRBD1, 5 bases. This CDR3 spans 15 amino acids. Trimming stripped 0 bases from V and 4 bases from J, with 12 bases between. Germline V CDR1 and CDR2: MNHNY, SVGAGI (reference sequence). CDR3 protein: CASSYSNRLGTEAFF. CDR3 nucleotides: TGTGCCAGCAGTTACTCGAACAGGCTCGGCACTGAAGCTTTCTTT.

The genes are TRBV6-2 or TRBV6-3 and TRBJ2-7; no clear D. Germline-derived CDR1 and CDR2 are MNHEY and SVGEGT. The CDR3 extends over 13 amino acids. V was cut by 2 bases and J by 3 bases, with 8 bases left in between. CDR3 in DNA: TGTGCCAGCAGTTACGAGAGATACTACGAGCAGTACTTC. It yields the protein CASSYERYYEQYF.

The DNA of the CDR3 is TGTGCCAGCAGCAAAAGGAGGACAGGGGCCTTCCATAATTCACCCCTCCACTTT. Its translation is CASSKRRTGAFHNSPLHF. The chain uses TRBV21-1 and TRBJ1-6; the listed D gene, TRBD1, was not tested against the DNA. TRBV21-1 is designated a pseudogene. The CDR3 has 18 amino acids.

This clonotype was counted between two and nine times. The chain employs TRBV20-1 and TRBJ2-7, with 7 nucleotides matching TRBD2. Losses at the gene ends were 1 base for V and 0 bases for J; bases not matched to a gene: 3. There are 14 residues in the CDR3. Per the germline V gene, CDR1 is DFQATT and CDR2 is SNEGSKA (reference sequence). Written as DNA, the CDR3 is TGCAGTGCTAGAGCTCTAGCGGACTCCTACGAGCAGTACTTC. As protein: CSARALADSYEQYF.

The J gene is TRBJ1-2, the V gene TRBV4-1; D is unclear. Germline loops: CDR1 MGHRA, CDR2 YSYEKL. The CDR3 totals 11 residues. Trimming removed 3 bases from V and 8 bases from J, with 7 bases in between. For the CDR3, the DNA is TGCGCCAGCAGCCAGGGCAAGGGCTACACCTTC. Translation: CASSQGKGYTF.

The gene calls are TRBV28 and TRBJ1-6; unclear D gene. Germline V gene sequence: CDR1 MDHEN, CDR2 SYDVKM. V dropped 8 bases and J dropped 8 bases, with 16 bases sitting between them. The CDR3 contains 14 residues. CDR3 sequence: CASRLRPPHSPLHF. The CDR3, as DNA: TGTGCCAGCCGCCTAAGACCTCCCCATTCACCCCTCCACTTT.

The chain is built from TRBV7-9 and TRBJ1-1; 11 bases align to TRBD1. The V and J ends lost 5 bases and 6 bases, in that order; junction bases with no gene match: 20. This CDR3 has 19 amino acids. Per germline, CDR1 SEHNR and CDR2 FQNEAQ (reference sequence). This CDR3 reads CASSRRGTGGSAWSPEAFF. CDR3 bases: TGTGCCAGCAGCCGCCGCGGGACAGGGGGTTCCGCGTGGAGCCCTGAAGCTTTCTTT.

A remark on this clonotype: A much more abundant neighbour one base away suggests this may be a read error. The CDR3 does not end in the conserved phenylalanine or tryptophan, so this is likely a read error. The chain recombines TRBV4-3 with TRBJ2-3; D might be TRBD2 (6 bases). Trimming left V 3 bases short and J 3 bases short, with 10 bases between. The CDR3 has 14 residues. In germline, CDR1 is LGHNA, CDR2 YSLEER. DNA of the CDR3: TGCGCCAGCAGCCATCCTGGGGGGACAGATACGCAGTATTTG. This sequence encodes CASSHPGGTDTQYL.

This clonotype was counted once. This chain joins TRBV6-5 and TRBJ1-1; maybe TRBD1 (5 bases). CDR1 is MNHEY and CDR2 is SVGAGI in the germline V gene. The CDR3 spans 15 residues. Trimming stripped 5 bases from V and 1 base from J, with 14 bases between. The CDR3 loop is CASSPYGGSNTEAFF. The CDR3 region has the DNA TGTGCCAGCAGTCCATATGGGGGGTCGAACACTGAAGCTTTCTTT.

The chain employs TRBV25-1 and TRBJ2-7; no clear D gene. Trimming left V 2 bases short and J 3 bases short, with 5 bases between. This CDR3 region has 12 residues. The germline V gene encodes CDR1 MGHDK and CDR2 SYGVNS. The CDR3 loop is CASSEIFYEQYF. In nucleotides, the CDR3 is TGTGCCAGCAGTGAAATATTCTACGAGCAGTACTTC.

To note about this clonotype: At one boundary the junction diverges from the germline segment, which might be a read error. The J gene is TRBJ2-6, the V gene TRBV7-3; D not certain. The CDR3 has 15 residues. CDR1 and CDR2 from the germline V gene are SGHTA and FQGTGA. The CDR3 reads CVSSPITSGANVLTF. The CDR3 DNA is TGTGTCAGCAGCCCCATAACCTCTGGGGCCAACGTCCTGACTTTC.

The table lists this clonotype with a few counts. The V and J genes are TRBV29-1 and TRBJ2-1, with 9 positions matching TRBD2. This CDR3 region has 14 residues. The V gene end was trimmed by 5 bases and the J gene end by 7 bases; junction bases not matched to a gene: 9. Germline CDR1 SQVTM, CDR2 ANQGSEA. The CDR3 DNA follows: TGCAGCGTTCGGGGTAGCGGGGGTTGGAATGAGCAGTTCTTC. It is translated as CSVRGSGGWNEQFF.

The chain uses TRBV7-2 and TRBJ2-3; 10 bases are shared with TRBD2. With 5 bases clipped from V and 0 bases from J, the junction kept 8 bases outside the gene matches. This CDR3 is 17 amino acids long. Germline V gene data show CDR1 as SGHTA and CDR2 as FQGNSA. CDR3 DNA sequence: TGTGCCAGCAGCGTGCGACTAGCGGGTTCTAGCACAGATACGCAGTATTTT. Translating gives CASSVRLAGSSTDTQYF.

There are a few counts of this clonotype. The chain carries TRBV12-3 or TRBV12-4 and TRBJ2-2; 7 nucleotides line up with TRBD1. The CDR3 length is 16 residues. V trimming: 1 base; J trimming: 2 bases; junction bases outside the gene matches: 4. The CDR3 DNA reads as TGTGCCAGCAGTTTAGGCACAGGGGTCAACACCGGGGAGCTGTTTTTT. Its translation: CASSLGTGVNTGELFF.